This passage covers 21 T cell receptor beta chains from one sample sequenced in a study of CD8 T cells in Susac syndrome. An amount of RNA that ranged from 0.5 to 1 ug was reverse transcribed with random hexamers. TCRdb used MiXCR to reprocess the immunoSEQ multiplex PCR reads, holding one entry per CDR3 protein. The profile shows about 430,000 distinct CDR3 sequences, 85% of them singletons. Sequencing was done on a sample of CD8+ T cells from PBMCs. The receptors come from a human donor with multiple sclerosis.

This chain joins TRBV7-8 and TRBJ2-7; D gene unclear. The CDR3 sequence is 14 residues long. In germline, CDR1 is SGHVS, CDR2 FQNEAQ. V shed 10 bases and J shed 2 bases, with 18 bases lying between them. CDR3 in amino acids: CAKPSVVGAYEQYF. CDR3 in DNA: TGTGCCAAACCCTCGGTCGTAGGCGCCTACGAGCAGTACTTC.

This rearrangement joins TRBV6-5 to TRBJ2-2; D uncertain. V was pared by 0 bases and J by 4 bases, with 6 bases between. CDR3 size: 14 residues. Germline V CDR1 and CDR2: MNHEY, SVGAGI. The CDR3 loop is CASSYSVGTGELFF. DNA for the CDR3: TGTGCCAGCAGTTACTCGGTGGGCACCGGGGAGCTGTTTTTT.

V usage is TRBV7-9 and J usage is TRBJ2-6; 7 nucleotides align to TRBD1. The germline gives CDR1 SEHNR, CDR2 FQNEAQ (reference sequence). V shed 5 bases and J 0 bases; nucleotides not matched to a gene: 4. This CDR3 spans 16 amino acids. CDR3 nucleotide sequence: TGTGCCAGCAGCGACACAGGGGTCTCTGGGGCCAACGTCCTGACTTTC. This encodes CASSDTGVSGANVLTF.

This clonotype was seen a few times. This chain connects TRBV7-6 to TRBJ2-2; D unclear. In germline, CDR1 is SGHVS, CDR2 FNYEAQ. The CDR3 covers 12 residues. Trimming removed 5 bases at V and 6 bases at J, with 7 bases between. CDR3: CASSRGSGELFF. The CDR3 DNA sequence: TGTGCCAGCAGCCGTGGATCCGGGGAGCTGTTTTTT.

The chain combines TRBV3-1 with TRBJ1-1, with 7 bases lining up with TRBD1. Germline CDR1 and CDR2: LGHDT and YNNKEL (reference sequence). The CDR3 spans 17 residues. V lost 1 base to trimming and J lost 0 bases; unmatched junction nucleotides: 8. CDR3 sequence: CASSQGYRGGMNTEAFF. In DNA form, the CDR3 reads TGTGCCAGCAGCCAAGGATACAGGGGTGGGATGAACACTGAAGCTTTCTTT.

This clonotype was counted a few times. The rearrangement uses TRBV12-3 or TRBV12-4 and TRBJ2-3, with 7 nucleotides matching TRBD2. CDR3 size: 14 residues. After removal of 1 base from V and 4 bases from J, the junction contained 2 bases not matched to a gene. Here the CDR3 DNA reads TGTGCCAGCAGTTTAGTGGGAGGGTCAGATACGCAGTATTTT. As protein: CASSLVGGSDTQYF.

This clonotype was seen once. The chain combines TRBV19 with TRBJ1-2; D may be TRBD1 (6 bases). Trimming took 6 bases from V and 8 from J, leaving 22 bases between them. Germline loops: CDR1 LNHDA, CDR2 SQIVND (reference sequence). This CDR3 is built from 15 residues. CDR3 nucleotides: TGTGCCAGTAGAACCGGCGGACAGAGGTTGAGAGGCTACACCTTC. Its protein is CASRTGGQRLRGYTF.

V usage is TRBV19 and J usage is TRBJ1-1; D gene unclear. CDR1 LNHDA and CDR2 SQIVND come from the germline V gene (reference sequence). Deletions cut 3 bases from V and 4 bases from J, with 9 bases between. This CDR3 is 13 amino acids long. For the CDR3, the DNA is TGTGCCAGTAGTATTGCGGGGAGCACTGAAGCTTTCTTT. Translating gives CASSIAGSTEAFF.

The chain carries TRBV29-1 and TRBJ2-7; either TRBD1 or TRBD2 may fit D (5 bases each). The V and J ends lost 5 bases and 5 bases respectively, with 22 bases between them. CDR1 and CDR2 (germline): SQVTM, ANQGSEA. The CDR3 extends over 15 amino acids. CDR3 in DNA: TGCAGCGTTCTCACCGGGACCCTTGTACGGCACGAGCAGTACTTC. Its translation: CSVLTGTLVRHEQYF.

The CDR3 DNA sequence: TGTGCCACCAGCAGAGACCGACAGATCAATGAGCAGTTCTTC. This translates into CATSRDRQINEQFF. V gene TRBV15 combines with J gene TRBJ2-1, with D perhaps matching TRBD1 (5 bases). The CDR3 is 14 residues long. Germline CDR1 and CDR2: LNHNV and YYDKDF (reference sequence). Trimming shortened V by 0 bases and J by 6 bases, and 9 bases separated the two germline ends.

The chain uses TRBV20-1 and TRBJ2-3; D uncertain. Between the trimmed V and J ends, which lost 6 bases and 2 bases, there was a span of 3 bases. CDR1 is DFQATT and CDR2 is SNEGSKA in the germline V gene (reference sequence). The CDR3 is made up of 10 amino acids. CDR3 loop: CSAPTDTQYF. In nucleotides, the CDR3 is TGCAGTGCCCCCACAGATACGCAGTATTTT.

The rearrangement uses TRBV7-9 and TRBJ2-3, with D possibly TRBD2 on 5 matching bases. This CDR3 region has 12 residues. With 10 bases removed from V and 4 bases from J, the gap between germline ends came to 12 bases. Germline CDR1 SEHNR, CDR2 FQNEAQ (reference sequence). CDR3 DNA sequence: TGTGCCACCCTACGCGGGCCAGATACGCAGTATTTT. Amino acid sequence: CATLRGPDTQYF.

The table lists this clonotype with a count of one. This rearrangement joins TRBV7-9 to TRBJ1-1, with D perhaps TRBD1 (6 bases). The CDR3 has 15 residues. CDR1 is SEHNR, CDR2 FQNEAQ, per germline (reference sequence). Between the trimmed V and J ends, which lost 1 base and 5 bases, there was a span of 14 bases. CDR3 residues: CASSLDGRGLTEAFF. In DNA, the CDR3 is TGTGCCAGCAGCTTAGACGGCAGGGGATTAACTGAAGCTTTCTTT.

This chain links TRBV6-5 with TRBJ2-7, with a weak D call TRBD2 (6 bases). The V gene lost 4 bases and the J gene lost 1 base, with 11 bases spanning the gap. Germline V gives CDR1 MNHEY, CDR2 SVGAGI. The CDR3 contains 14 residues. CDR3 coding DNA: TGTGCCAGCAGTTGGAGGGGACGGTCCTACGAGCAGTACTTC. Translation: CASSWRGRSYEQYF.

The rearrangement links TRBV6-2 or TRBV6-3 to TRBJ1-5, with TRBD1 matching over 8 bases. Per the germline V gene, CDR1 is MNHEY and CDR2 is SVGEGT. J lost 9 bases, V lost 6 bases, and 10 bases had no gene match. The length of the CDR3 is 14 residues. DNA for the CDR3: TGTGCCAGCAGCTTGACAGGGGCTTCATTGCCCCAGCATTTT. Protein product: CASSLTGASLPQHF.

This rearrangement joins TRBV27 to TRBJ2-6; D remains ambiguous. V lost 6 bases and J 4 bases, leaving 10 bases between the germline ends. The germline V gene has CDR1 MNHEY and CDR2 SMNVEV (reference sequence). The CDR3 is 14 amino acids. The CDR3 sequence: CASSWGTGANVLTF. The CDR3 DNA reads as TGTGCCAGCAGCTGGGGAACCGGGGCCAACGTCCTGACTTTC. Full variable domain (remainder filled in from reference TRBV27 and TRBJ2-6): EAQVTQNPRYLITVTGKKLTVTCSQNMNHEYMSWYRQDPGLGLRQIYYSMNVEVTDKGDVPEGYKVSRKEKRNFPLILESPSPNQTSLYFCASSWGTGANVLTFGAGSRLTVL.

In DNA form, the CDR3 reads TGTGCCAGCAGTTTAGTCCAGAACAATCAGCCCCAGCATTTT. Translated, it gives CASSLVQNNQPQHF. The chain recombines TRBV27 with TRBJ1-5; D not resolved. The CDR3 length is 14 residues. Trimming removed 2 bases at V and 3 bases at J, with 8 bases between. CDR1 and CDR2 from the germline V gene are MNHEY and SMNVEV (reference sequence).

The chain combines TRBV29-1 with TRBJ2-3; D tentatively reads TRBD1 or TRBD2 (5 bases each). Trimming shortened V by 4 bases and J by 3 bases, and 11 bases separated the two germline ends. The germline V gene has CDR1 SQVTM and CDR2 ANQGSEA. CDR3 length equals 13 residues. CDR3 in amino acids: CSVARGATDTQYF. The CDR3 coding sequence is TGCAGCGTTGCCAGAGGGGCTACAGATACGCAGTATTTT.

CDR3 DNA sequence: TGCAGCGTTGAAGACTATAGACAGGAAACCTACGAGCAGTACTTC. The encoded protein is CSVEDYRQETYEQYF. The rearrangement joins TRBV29-1 to TRBJ2-7; perhaps TRBD1 as D (6 bases). V was clipped by 0 bases and J by 2 bases, with 14 bases between them. CDR1 SQVTM and CDR2 ANQGSEA come from the germline V gene. CDR3 length equals 15 residues.

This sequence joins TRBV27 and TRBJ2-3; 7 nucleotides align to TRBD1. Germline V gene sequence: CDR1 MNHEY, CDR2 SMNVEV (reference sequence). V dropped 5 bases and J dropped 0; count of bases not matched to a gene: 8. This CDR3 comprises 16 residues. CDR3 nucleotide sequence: TGTGCCAGCAGTCCGACGACAGGGCTAAGCACAGATACGCAGTATTTT. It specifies CASSPTTGLSTDTQYF.

CDR3 sequence: CASSFRLRGGNTEAFF. CDR3 DNA: TGTGCCAGCAGCTTTAGATTAAGGGGAGGGAATACTGAAGCTTTCTTT. The chain employs TRBV5-8 and TRBJ1-1; D possibly corresponds to TRBD1 (5 bases). CDR1 is SGHTS, CDR2 YDEGEE, per germline. This CDR3 contains 16 residues. V dropped 2 bases and J dropped 5 bases, with 19 bases sitting between them. The full variable domain, in which reference TRBV5-8 and TRBJ1-1 provide the parts outside the CDR3, is EAGVTQSPTHLIKTRGQQATLRCSPISGHTSVYWYQQALGLGLQFLLWYDEGEERNRGNFPPRFSGRQFPNYSSELNVNALELEDSALYLCASSFRLRGGNTEAFFGQGTRLTVV.